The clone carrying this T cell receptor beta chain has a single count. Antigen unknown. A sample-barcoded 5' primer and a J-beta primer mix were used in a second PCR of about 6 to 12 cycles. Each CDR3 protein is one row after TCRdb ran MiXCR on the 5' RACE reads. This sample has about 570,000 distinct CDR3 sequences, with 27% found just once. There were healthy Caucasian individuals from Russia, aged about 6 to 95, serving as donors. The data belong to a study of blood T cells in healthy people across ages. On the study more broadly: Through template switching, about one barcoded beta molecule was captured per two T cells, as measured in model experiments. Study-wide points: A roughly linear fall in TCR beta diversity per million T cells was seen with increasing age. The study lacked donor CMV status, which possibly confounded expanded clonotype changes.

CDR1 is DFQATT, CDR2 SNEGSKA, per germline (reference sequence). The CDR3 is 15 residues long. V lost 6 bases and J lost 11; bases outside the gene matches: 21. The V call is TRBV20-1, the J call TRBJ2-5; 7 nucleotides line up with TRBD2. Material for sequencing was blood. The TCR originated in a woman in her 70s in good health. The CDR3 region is CSAKVPGLHAGEQYF. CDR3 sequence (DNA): TGCAGTGCCAAAGTACCGGGACTACACGCGGGGGAGCAGTACTTC.